A single sample is the source of the 19 T cell receptor beta chains below, sequenced in a study of blood T cell repertoires in COVID-19. Clones were sequenced by immunoSEQ multiplex PCR, and TCRdb holds only the in-frame ones, with some missing. The sample shows about 350,000 clones, 89% of them seen only once. Sample: peripheral blood. The receptors shown here come from a woman aged 60-75 years with COVID-19, enrolled during active disease.

The V and J genes are TRBV15 and TRBJ1-6; D gene uncertain. The CDR3 runs 13 residues. Germline V gives CDR1 LNHNV, CDR2 YYDKDF (reference sequence). Trimming pared 5 bases from V and 6 bases from J, leaving 8 bases between. The CDR3 DNA reads TGTGCCACCAGCGAACTGAGTAATTCACCCCTCCACTTT. This sequence encodes CATSELSNSPLHF.

The chain couples TRBV7-9 to TRBJ2-1; 8 nucleotides align to TRBD2. This CDR3 contains 15 residues. Germline V gene data show CDR1 as SEHNR and CDR2 as FQNEAQ (reference sequence). J gave up 5 bases and V 4 bases, and 7 bases lay outside the gene matches. The CDR3 nucleotides are TGTGCCAGCAGCTCTCCGGGGGGGCTCGACAATGAGCAGTTCTTC. It encodes CASSSPGGLDNEQFF. Using reference TRBV7-9 and TRBJ2-1 for the parts outside the CDR3, the full variable domain is DTGVSQNPRHKITKRGQNVTFRCDPISEHNRLYWYRQTLGQGPEFLTYFQNEAQLEKSRLLSDRFSAERPKGSFSTLEIQRTEQGDSAMYLCASSSPGGLDNEQFFGPGTRLTVL.

The chain employs TRBV27 and TRBJ1-6; weak D call: TRBD1 (5 bases). The germline V and J ends were trimmed by 0 bases and 13 bases, with 10 bases remaining between them. Per the germline V gene, CDR1 is MNHEY and CDR2 is SMNVEV (reference sequence). The CDR3 is made up of 13 amino acids. For the CDR3, the DNA is TGTGCCAGCAGTTTATCGGTCAGGGTCCCCCTCCACTTT. Translation gives CASSLSVRVPLHF.

This clone was seen once. The chain couples TRBV18 to TRBJ1-5; no clear D. V was trimmed by 0 bases and J by 11 bases, leaving 14 bases between them. The CDR3 has 14 amino acids. In germline, CDR1 is KGHSH, CDR2 LQKENI. CDR3 in DNA: TGTGCCAGCTCACCACCAGGAGGGCCCGAGGCCCAGCATTTT. It specifies CASSPPGGPEAQHF.

The chain carries TRBV5-1 and TRBJ1-1; 7 positions agree with TRBD1. The CDR3 spans 15 residues. V shed 2 bases, J shed 0 bases, and the junction held 4 bases outside the gene matches. Germline assignment: CDR1 SGHRS and CDR2 YFSETQ. The CDR3 region has the DNA TGCGCCAGCAGCTTTTCCGGGACAGTGAACACTGAAGCTTTCTTT. Protein sequence: CASSFSGTVNTEAFF.

In its sample, this clone was seen once. V is TRBV6-6 and J is TRBJ1-1; weak D call: TRBD1 (6 bases). Trimming stripped 6 bases from V and 1 base from J, with 12 bases between. This CDR3 is built from 14 residues. Germline V gene lookup returns CDR1 MNHNY and CDR2 SVGAGI (reference sequence). This CDR3 reads CASSPLGGNTEAFF. The CDR3 bases are TGTGCCAGCAGCCCCTTAGGGGGGAACACTGAAGCTTTCTTT.

The V call is TRBV4-1, the J call TRBJ1-5; maybe TRBD1 (5 bases). Deletions cut 3 bases from V and 6 bases from J, with 15 bases between. The CDR3 loop spans 15 amino acids. Per the germline V gene, CDR1 is MGHRA and CDR2 is YSYEKL. Here the CDR3 DNA reads TGCGCCAGCAGCCAGGGGGGACGGTCCGGTCAGCCCCAGCATTTT. Protein product: CASSQGGRSGQPQHF.

This clone was counted at least ten times. The chain is built from TRBV2 and TRBJ1-2; D is perhaps TRBD1 (5 bases). This CDR3 contains 15 residues. Deletions cut 6 bases from V and 4 bases from J, with 18 bases between. Germline V gene data show CDR1 as SNHLY and CDR2 as FYNNEI. CDR3 DNA: TGTGCCAGCAGCCCCAGGGATTTTAAGGGCTATGGCTACACCTTC. Amino acid sequence: CASSPRDFKGYGYTF.

This sequence joins TRBV18 and TRBJ1-4; 7 bases are shared with TRBD1. Germline V lookup: CDR1 KGHSH, CDR2 LQKENI. The CDR3 spans 14 residues. V shed 1 base, J shed 6 bases, and the junction held 2 bases outside the gene matches. The CDR3 sequence is CASSPQGADEKLFF. In nucleotides, the CDR3 is TGTGCCAGCTCACCACAGGGGGCAGATGAAAAACTGTTTTTT.

The chain employs TRBV5-4 and TRBJ1-6; a weak D match, TRBD1 (5 bases). This CDR3 comprises 13 residues. Germline V gene lookup returns CDR1 SGHNT and CDR2 YYREEE (reference sequence). V shed 8 bases and J shed 7 bases, with 13 bases lying between them. DNA for the CDR3: TGTGCCAGTAGGGGTTTCGGGAATTCACCCCTCCACTTT. Protein: CASRGFGNSPLHF.

This chain uses TRBV7-8 with TRBJ2-1, with TRBD2 identical over 10 bases. This CDR3 is built from 16 residues. Looked up from germline, CDR1 is SGHVS and CDR2 is FQNEAQ. The ends lost 4 bases at V and 2 bases at J; junction bases unmatched: 5. This chain's CDR3 is CASSSLAGMAYNEQFF. The CDR3, as DNA: TGTGCCAGCAGCTCACTAGCGGGGATGGCCTACAATGAGCAGTTCTTC.

The gene calls are TRBV28 and TRBJ1-1; D call uncertain. V lost 2 bases to trimming and J lost 1 base, with 5 bases between them. The germline V gene encodes CDR1 MDHEN and CDR2 SYDVKM. This CDR3 spans 13 amino acids. The CDR3 region has the DNA TGTGCCAGCAGTTTAGGAGAGAACACTGAAGCTTTCTTT. It translates to CASSLGENTEAFF. Based on the CDR3 plus reference TRBV28 and TRBJ1-1, the full variable domain is DVKVTQSSRYLVKRTGEKVFLECVQDMDHENMFWYRQDPGLGLRLIYFSYDVKMKEKGDIPEGYSVSREKKERFSLILESASTNQTSMYLCASSLGENTEAFFGQGTRLTVV.

The CDR3 loop reads CASSQAWTARYGYTF. As DNA, the CDR3 is TGCGCCAGCAGCCAAGCTTGGACAGCCCGCTATGGCTACACCTTC. This rearrangement joins TRBV4-1 to TRBJ1-2; TRBD1 might be the D (6 bases). V was clipped by 1 base and J by 4 bases, with 13 bases between them. CDR1 is MGHRA, CDR2 YSYEKL, per germline. The length of the CDR3 is 15 residues.

V gene TRBV4-2 combines with J gene TRBJ2-1, with TRBD1 identical over 8 bases. Trimming removed 3 bases from V and 3 bases from J; junction bases left unmatched: 10. CDR1 is LGHNA and CDR2 is YNFKEQ in the germline V gene. CDR3 size: 17 residues. Written as DNA, the CDR3 is TGTGCCAGCAGCCACCTCCTTCCCGGGACAGGCTACAATGAGCAGTTCTTC. Translation: CASSHLLPGTGYNEQFF.

The chain links TRBV28 to TRBJ2-5, with TRBD1 as a possible D gene (6 bases). Germline V lookup: CDR1 MDHEN, CDR2 SYDVKM. The length of the CDR3 is 14 residues. V lost 4 bases to trimming and J lost 5 bases, with 14 bases between them. CDR3 coding DNA: TGTGCCAGCAGTTCCAGGGGATTTGGGGAGACCCAGTACTTC. Encoded protein: CASSSRGFGETQYF.

This chain joins TRBV19 and TRBJ2-7; TRBD1 matches 7 bases. The germline gives CDR1 LNHDA, CDR2 SQIVND (reference sequence). CDR3 size: 13 residues. The J segment lost 8 bases and the V segment lost 0 bases, leaving 4 bases of the junction unmatched. The CDR3 loop is CASSIDPTGKQYF. The CDR3 DNA follows: TGTGCCAGTAGTATAGATCCGACAGGGAAGCAGTACTTC.

The chain joins TRBV5-4 to TRBJ2-3; a weak D match, TRBD2 (6 bases). V lost 1 base, J lost 1 base, and 7 bases lay in between. Germline V gene data show CDR1 as SGHNT and CDR2 as YYREEE (reference sequence). CDR3 length equals 14 residues. For the CDR3, the DNA is TGTGCCAGCAGCTTGCGCGGGGGCACAGATACGCAGTATTTT. It yields the protein CASSLRGGTDTQYF.

The chain joins TRBV9 to TRBJ2-5; TRBD1 aligns across 8 bases. The CDR3 runs 14 residues. Germline V CDR1 and CDR2: SGDLS, YYNGEE. V was clipped by 4 bases and J by 2 bases; unmatched bases: 4. CDR3 coding DNA: TGTGCCAGCAGCCCGGACAGGGCGCAAGAGACCCAGTACTTC. This encodes CASSPDRAQETQYF.

The chain has TRBV5-5 and TRBJ2-3; 8 nucleotides match TRBD1. The CDR3 is 16 residues long. The trim removed 4 bases at V and 3 bases at J, leaving 10 bases unmatched. Per the germline V gene, CDR1 is SGHKS and CDR2 is YYEKEE (reference sequence). The CDR3 region is CASSSPTGVSTDTQYF. The DNA for the CDR3 is TGTGCCAGCAGCAGCCCGACAGGGGTTTCAACAGATACGCAGTATTTT.